What follows is one TCR beta chain and its context. Trimming took off 2 bases at V and 5 bases at J, with 12 bases between the two ends. This CDR3 is 15 amino acids long. Germline CDR1 is MNHEY and CDR2 is SVGAGI. TCRdb's copy holds only in-frame clones and misses some; the assay was immunoSEQ multiplex PCR. The sample has around 70,000 clones, about 92% seen once; the top ten hold approximately 2.4%. The data are from a study of T cell changes during pregnancy in multiple sclerosis. V is TRBV6-5 and J is TRBJ2-2; D might be TRBD2 (6 bases). The source was peripheral blood, collected before pregnancy. The TCR originated in a female donor with multiple sclerosis, enrolled in a pregnancy study. CDR3 loop: CASSYSNGGTGELFF. The CDR3 DNA is TGTGCCAGCAGTTACAGTAATGGGGGGACCGGGGAGCTGTTTTTT.